What follows are 4 T cell receptor beta chains derived from one specimen sequenced in a study of control samples from healthy donors and cancer patients. Clones were read by immunoSEQ multiplex PCR, and TCRdb kept only the in-frame ones, dropping some. The sample shows over 100,000 clones, 70% to 90% of them seen only once. Sequences were obtained from blood. The origin of the receptors is a man aged 35-49 years in good health.

The chain links TRBV19 to TRBJ1-5, with D uncertain. Germline V gene lookup returns CDR1 LNHDA and CDR2 SQIVND (reference sequence). The CDR3 has 13 amino acids. Trimming stripped 3 bases from V and 1 base from J, with 4 bases between. CDR3 DNA: TGTGCCAGTAGTATGGCCAGCAATCAGCCCCAGCATTTT. It is translated as CASSMASNQPQHF. Full variable domain (outside the CDR3, taken from reference TRBV19 and TRBJ1-5): DGGITQSPKYLFRKEGQNVTLSCEQNLNHDAMYWYRQDPGQGLRLIYYSQIVNDFQKGDIAEGYSVSREKKESFPLTVTSAQKNPTAFYLCASSMASNQPQHFGDGTRLSIL.

The V call is TRBV11-2, the J call TRBJ1-1, with D possibly TRBD1 on 5 matching bases. The V end lost 2 bases, the J end lost 1 base, and 8 bases lay between the germline ends. This CDR3 region has 14 residues. Germline assignment: CDR1 SGHAT and CDR2 FQNNGV. The CDR3: CASSLSRANTEAFF. In DNA form, the CDR3 reads TGTGCCAGCAGCTTATCCAGGGCGAACACTGAAGCTTTCTTT.

V gene TRBV24-1 combines with J gene TRBJ1-5, with 7 positions matching TRBD1. The trim removed 4 bases at V and 3 bases at J, leaving 2 bases unmatched. Germline assignment: CDR1 KGHDR and CDR2 SFDVKD. There are 14 residues in the CDR3. For the CDR3, the DNA is TGTGCCACCAGTGACGGGACAGACAATCAGCCCCAGCATTTT. This translates into CATSDGTDNQPQHF.

This clone occurred a few times. The chain is built from TRBV2 and TRBJ1-3; tentative D call: TRBD1 (5 bases). V was pared by 7 bases and J by 4 bases, with 11 bases between. CDR3 length equals 13 residues. Per germline, CDR1 SNHLY and CDR2 FYNNEI. The CDR3: CASIRGIGNTIYF. The DNA of the CDR3 is TGTGCCAGCATAAGGGGCATCGGAAACACCATATATTTT. Variable domain in full (rest from reference TRBV2 and TRBJ1-3): EPEVTQTPSHQVTQMGQEVILRCVPISNHLYFYWYRQILGQKVEFLVSFYNNEISEKSEIFDDQFSVERPDGSNFTLKIRSTKLEDSAMYFCASIRGIGNTIYFGEGSWLTVV.